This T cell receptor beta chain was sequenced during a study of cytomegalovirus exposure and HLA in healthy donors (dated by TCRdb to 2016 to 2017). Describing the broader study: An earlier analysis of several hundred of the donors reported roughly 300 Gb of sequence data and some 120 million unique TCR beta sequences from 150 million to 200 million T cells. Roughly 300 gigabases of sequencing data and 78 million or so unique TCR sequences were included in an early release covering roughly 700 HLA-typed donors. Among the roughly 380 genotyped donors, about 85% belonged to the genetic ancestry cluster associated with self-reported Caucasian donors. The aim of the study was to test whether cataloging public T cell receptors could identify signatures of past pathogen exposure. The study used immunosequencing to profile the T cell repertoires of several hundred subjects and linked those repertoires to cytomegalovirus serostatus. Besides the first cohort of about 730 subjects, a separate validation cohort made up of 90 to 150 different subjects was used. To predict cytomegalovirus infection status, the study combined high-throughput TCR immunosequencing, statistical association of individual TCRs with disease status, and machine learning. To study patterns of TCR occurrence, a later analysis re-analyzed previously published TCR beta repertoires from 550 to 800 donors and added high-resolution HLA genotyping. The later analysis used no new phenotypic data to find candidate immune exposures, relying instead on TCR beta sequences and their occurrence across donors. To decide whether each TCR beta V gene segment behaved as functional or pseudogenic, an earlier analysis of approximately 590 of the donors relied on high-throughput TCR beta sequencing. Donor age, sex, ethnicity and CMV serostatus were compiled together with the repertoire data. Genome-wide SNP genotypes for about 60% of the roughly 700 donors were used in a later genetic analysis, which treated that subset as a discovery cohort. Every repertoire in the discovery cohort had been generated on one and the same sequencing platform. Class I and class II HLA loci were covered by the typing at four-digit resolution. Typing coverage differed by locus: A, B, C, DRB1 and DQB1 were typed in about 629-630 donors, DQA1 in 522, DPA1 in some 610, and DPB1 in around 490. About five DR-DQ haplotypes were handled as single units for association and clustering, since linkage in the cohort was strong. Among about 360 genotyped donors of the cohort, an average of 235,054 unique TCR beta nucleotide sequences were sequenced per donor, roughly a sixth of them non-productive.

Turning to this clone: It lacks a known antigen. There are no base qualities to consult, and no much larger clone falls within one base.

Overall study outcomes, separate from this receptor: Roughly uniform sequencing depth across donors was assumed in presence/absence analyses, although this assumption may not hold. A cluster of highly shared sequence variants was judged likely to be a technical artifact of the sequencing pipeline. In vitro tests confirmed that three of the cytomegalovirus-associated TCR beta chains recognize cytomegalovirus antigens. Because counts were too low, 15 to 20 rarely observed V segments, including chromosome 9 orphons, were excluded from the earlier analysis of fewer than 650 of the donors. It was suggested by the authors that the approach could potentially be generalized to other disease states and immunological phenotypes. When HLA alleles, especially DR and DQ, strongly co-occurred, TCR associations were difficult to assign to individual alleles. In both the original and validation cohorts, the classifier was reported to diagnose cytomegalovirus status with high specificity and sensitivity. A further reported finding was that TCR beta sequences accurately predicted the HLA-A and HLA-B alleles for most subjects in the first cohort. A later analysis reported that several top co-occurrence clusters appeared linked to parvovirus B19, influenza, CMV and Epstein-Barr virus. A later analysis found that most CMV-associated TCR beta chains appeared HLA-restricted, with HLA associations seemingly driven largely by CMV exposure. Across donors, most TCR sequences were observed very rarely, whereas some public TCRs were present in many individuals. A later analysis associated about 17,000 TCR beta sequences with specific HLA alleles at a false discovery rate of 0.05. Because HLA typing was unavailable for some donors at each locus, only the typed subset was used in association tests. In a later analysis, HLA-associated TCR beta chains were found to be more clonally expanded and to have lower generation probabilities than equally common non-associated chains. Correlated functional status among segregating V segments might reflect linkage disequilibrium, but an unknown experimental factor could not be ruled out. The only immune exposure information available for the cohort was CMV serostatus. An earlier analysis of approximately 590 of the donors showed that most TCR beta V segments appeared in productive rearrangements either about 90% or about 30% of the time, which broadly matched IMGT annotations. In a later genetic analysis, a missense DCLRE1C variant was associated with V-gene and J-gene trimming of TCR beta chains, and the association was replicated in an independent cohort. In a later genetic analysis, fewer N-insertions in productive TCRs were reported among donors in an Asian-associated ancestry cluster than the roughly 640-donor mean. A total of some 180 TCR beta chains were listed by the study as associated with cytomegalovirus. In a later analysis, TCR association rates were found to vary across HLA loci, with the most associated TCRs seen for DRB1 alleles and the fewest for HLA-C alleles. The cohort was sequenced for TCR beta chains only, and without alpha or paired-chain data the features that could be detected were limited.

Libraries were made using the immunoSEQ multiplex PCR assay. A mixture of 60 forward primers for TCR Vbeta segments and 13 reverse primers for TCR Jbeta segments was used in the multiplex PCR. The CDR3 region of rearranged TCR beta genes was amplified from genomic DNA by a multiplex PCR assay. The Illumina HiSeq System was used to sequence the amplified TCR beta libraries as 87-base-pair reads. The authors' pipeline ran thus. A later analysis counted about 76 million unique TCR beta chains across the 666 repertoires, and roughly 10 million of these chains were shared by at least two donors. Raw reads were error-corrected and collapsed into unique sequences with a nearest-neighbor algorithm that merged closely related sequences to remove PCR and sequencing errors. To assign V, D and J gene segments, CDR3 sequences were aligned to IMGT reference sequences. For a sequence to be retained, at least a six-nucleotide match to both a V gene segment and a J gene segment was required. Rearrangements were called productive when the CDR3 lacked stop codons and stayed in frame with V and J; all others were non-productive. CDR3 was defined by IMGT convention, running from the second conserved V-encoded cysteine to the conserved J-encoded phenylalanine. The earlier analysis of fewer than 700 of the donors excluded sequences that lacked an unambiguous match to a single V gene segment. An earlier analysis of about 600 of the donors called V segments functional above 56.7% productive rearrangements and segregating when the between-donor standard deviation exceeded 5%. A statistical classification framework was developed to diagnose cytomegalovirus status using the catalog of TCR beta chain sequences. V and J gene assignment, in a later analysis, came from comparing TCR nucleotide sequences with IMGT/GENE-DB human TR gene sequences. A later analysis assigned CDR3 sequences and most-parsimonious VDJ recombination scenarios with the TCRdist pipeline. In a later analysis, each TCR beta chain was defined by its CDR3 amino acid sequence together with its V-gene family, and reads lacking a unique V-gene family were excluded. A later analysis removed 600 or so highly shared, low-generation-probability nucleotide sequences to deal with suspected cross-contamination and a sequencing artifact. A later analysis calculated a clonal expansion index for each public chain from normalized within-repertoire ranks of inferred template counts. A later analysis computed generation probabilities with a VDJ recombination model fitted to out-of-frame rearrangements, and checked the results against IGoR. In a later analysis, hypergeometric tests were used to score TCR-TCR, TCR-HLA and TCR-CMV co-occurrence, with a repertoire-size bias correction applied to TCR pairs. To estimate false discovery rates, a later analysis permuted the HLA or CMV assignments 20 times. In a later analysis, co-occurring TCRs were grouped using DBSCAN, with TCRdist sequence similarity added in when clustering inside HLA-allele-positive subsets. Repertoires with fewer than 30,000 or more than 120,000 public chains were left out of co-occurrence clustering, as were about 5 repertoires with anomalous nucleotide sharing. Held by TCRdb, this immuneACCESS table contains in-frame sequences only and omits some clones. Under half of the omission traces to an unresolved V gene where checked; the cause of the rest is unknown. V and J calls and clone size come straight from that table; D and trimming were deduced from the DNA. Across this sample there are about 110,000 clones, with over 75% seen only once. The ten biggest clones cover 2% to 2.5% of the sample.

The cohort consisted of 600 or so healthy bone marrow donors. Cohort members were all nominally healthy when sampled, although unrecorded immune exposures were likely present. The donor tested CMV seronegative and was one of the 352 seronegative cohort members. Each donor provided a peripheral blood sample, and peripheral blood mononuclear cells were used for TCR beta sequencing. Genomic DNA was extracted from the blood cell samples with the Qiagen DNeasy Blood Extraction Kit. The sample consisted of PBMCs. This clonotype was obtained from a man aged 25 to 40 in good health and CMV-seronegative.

The base sequence is TGTGCCAGCAGTTACGGACAGGGGGTCCACGAGCAGTACTTC. Its translation reads: CASSYGQGVHEQYF. The chain links TRBV6-5 with TRBJ2-7, and TRBD1 matches 10 of the central bases. The V end gives up 2 bases and the J end 5 bases, leaving 3 bases in the junction not matched to a gene. Reading the germline V gene gives CDR1 MNHEY and CDR2 SVGAGI. Reading from cysteine to phenylalanine, the CDR3 counts 14 amino acids. Only CDR3 DNA is held: 42 bases, read in frame from base 1.